The text below deals with one TCR beta chain. Its antigen is unknown. Germline and junction disagree at one end, which may indicate a read error. The data stem from a study of Graves' ophthalmopathy and Graves' hyperthyroidism. Findings and limits, study-wide: Most thyroid-expanded clonotypes exceeding 0.001 frequency were also found in blood.

The germline CDR1 and CDR2 sequences are WSHSY and SAAADI. The CDR3 has 13 amino acids. The TCR beta CDR3 regions underwent amplification from RNA transcripts. In the first round, RT-PCR was carried out with HTBI primers, and a multiplex PCR formed the second round. Each CDR3 protein is one row after TCRdb ran MiXCR on the multiplex PCR reads. There are 260,000 or so distinct CDR3 sequences in the sample; around 42% occur only once, and around 47% lies in the top ten. The sequence derives from an adult man with Graves' ophthalmopathy. The gene calls are TRBV10-2 and TRBJ2-7; TRBD1 matches at 7 bases. The sequenced sample consisted of peripheral blood. The CDR3 sequence: CASRMTGSYEQYF. The CDR3 nucleotides are TGTGCTAGCAGGATGACAGGGTCCTACGAGCAGTACTTC.